The 21 T cell receptor beta chains in this list originate from one sample, sequenced in a study of T-cell reconstitution after alpha-beta-depleted transplantation in children. Unique molecular identifiers were incorporated when the TCRbeta library was constructed. TCRdb re-derived calls from the PCR reads in MiXCR, one entry per CDR3 protein. The sample consists of some 500,000 distinct CDR3 sequences, over 25% of them appearing once. The starting material was PBMCs from the stem cell graft donor, obtained from the stem cell graft. These receptors came from a human donor who donated a stem cell graft to a child with aplastic anemia.

The chain carries TRBV5-1 and TRBJ2-7; D call uncertain. Germline V CDR1 and CDR2: SGHRS, YFSETQ. The V gene lost 0 bases and the J gene lost 3 bases, with 16 bases spanning the gap. CDR3 length: 16 amino acids. CDR3 region: CASSLGSHQSIYEQYF. In DNA form, the CDR3 reads TGCGCCAGCAGCTTGGGCTCTCACCAGTCGATCTACGAGCAGTACTTC.

The DNA of the CDR3 is TGTGCCAGCACAGCACAGGGTGGGAATATGAACACTGAAGCTTTCTTT. Protein sequence: CASTAQGGNMNTEAFF. The chain recombines TRBV6-2 or TRBV6-3 with TRBJ1-1; the D gene is possibly TRBD1 (6 bases). Germline CDR1 reads MNHEY; CDR2 reads SVGEGT. This CDR3 spans 16 amino acids. V lost 7 bases and J 0 bases, leaving 18 bases between the germline ends.

The chain recombines TRBV12-3 or TRBV12-4 with TRBJ1-2; TRBD1 is a possible D gene (5 bases). V dropped 5 bases and J dropped 3 bases, with 13 bases sitting between them. This CDR3 has 14 residues. The CDR3 sequence is CASSPGPGDYGYTF. DNA of the CDR3: TGTGCCAGCAGTCCGGGACCCGGCGACTATGGCTACACCTTC.

This sequence joins TRBV7-9 and TRBJ2-5, with D tentatively TRBD2 (6 bases). There are 14 residues in the CDR3. Trimming removed 5 bases at V and 4 bases at J, with 14 bases between. Per the germline V gene, CDR1 is SEHNR and CDR2 is FQNEAQ (reference sequence). CDR3 residues: CASSPGGFRETQYF. The CDR3 DNA follows: TGTGCCAGCAGCCCAGGAGGGTTCCGAGAGACCCAGTACTTC.

This chain links TRBV24-1 with TRBJ2-1, with a tentative D call TRBD2 (6 bases). Deletions cut 7 bases from V and 0 bases from J, with 18 bases between. The V gene's germline CDR1 is KGHDR and CDR2 SFDVKD. The CDR3 length is 17 residues. In DNA form, the CDR3 reads TGTGCCACCAGCCCTGCCTCGGGGGTTAGCTCCTACAATGAGCAGTTCTTC. Protein product: CATSPASGVSSYNEQFF.

The chain recombines TRBV2 with TRBJ1-5; no reliable D call. In germline, CDR1 is SNHLY, CDR2 FYNNEI. The V gene lost 3 bases and the J gene lost 13 bases, with 16 bases spanning the gap. The CDR3 is 13 amino acids. CDR3 region: CASSEGLDSKQHF. CDR3 coding DNA: TGTGCCAGCAGTGAGGGATTGGACTCTAAGCAGCATTTT.

The chain uses TRBV5-1 and TRBJ2-5; 10 bases are a match to TRBD1. The CDR3 covers 17 residues. Trimming at V came to 6 bases and at J to 4 bases, leaving 15 bases not matched to a gene. Germline CDR1 is SGHRS and CDR2 is YFSETQ. The CDR3 DNA follows: TGCGCCAGCAAGCGGATGATGGGGACAGGGGCTGGAGAGACCCAGTACTTC. Translation: CASKRMMGTGAGETQYF.

The V and J genes are TRBV28 and TRBJ2-1; TRBD1 matches 7 bases. The J segment lost 5 bases and the V segment lost 0 bases, leaving 13 bases of the junction unmatched. CDR3 length: 18 residues. Germline V gene data show CDR1 as MDHEN and CDR2 as SYDVKM. The CDR3 here is CASSLWGLGTELNNEQFF. CDR3 in DNA: TGTGCCAGCAGTTTATGGGGCCTCGGGACAGAACTAAACAATGAGCAGTTCTTC.

J is TRBJ2-1 and V is TRBV18; TRBD1 aligns across 10 bases. Germline V gene data show CDR1 as KGHSH and CDR2 as LQKENI. The CDR3 is 17 amino acids. V shed 3 bases and J 0 bases; nucleotides not matched to a gene: 5. The CDR3, as DNA: TGTGCCAGCTCACCGGAGACAGGGGGCAGCTCCTACAATGAGCAGTTCTTC. Its protein product is CASSPETGGSSYNEQFF.

The chain combines TRBV7-2 with TRBJ2-5, with TRBD1 identical over 10 bases. CDR1 is SGHTA, CDR2 FQGNSA, per germline. The ends lost 5 bases at V and 5 bases at J; junction bases unmatched: 8. This CDR3 region has 15 residues. CDR3 sequence: CASSAFRTGGETQYF. The CDR3, as DNA: TGTGCCAGCAGCGCATTTCGGACAGGGGGGGAGACCCAGTACTTC.

The chain has TRBV7-8 and TRBJ1-2, with D possibly TRBD1 on 5 matching bases. Germline loops: CDR1 SGHVS, CDR2 FQNEAQ. CDR3 length equals 15 residues. Trimming cost V 5 bases and J 2 bases, with 15 bases left between them. Here the CDR3 DNA reads TGTGCCAGCAGCCCCGGGACGGCCGGAAACTATGGCTACACCTTC. Translated, it gives CASSPGTAGNYGYTF.

CDR3 bases: TGTGCCAGCAGCCAAAGCATGACCGCCCGGGAAAAACTGTTTTTT. Protein sequence: CASSQSMTAREKLFF. This chain joins TRBV14 and TRBJ1-4; no reliable D call. This CDR3 comprises 15 residues. Between the trimmed V and J ends, which lost 2 bases and 8 bases, there was a span of 15 bases. CDR1 SGHDN and CDR2 FVKESK come from the germline V gene.

The J gene is TRBJ1-2, the V gene TRBV20-1, with TRBD1 matching 7 bases. With V trimmed by 1 base and J by 2 bases, 4 bases remained unmatched. This CDR3 has 14 amino acids. Germline V lookup: CDR1 DFQATT, CDR2 SNEGSKA (reference sequence). CDR3: CSARGGTANYGYTF. CDR3 in DNA: TGCAGTGCTAGAGGTGGGACAGCAAACTATGGCTACACCTTC.

The chain has TRBV6-1 and TRBJ2-4; D may be TRBD1 (6 bases). The CDR3 has 17 residues. Trimming cost V 6 bases and J 0 bases, with 18 bases left between them. Germline V gene data show CDR1 as MNHNS and CDR2 as SASEGT. The CDR3 DNA follows: TGTGCCAGCAGGGATCCTCGGACAGTCCTAGCCAAAAACATTCAGTACTTC. Translating gives CASRDPRTVLAKNIQYF.

This clonotype has only a few counts. The chain is built from TRBV9 and TRBJ2-1, with 10 bases aligning to TRBD1. The CDR3 has 16 amino acids. Germline V lookup: CDR1 SGDLS, CDR2 YYNGEE. Trimming removed 4 bases from V and 6 bases from J; junction bases left unmatched: 10. The CDR3 coding sequence is TGTGCCAGCAGCATACGAAGGGACAGGGGAAGCAATGAGCAGTTCTTC. It codes for CASSIRRDRGSNEQFF.

This chain uses TRBV9 with TRBJ2-3; no definite D call. CDR3 length: 18 amino acids. V gave up 4 bases and J gave up 1 base, with 22 bases separating them. Germline lookup yields CDR1 SGDLS and CDR2 YYNGEE. CDR3 sequence reads: CASSREQLPASGTDTQYF. CDR3 coding DNA: TGTGCCAGCAGCAGGGAACAGCTTCCCGCATCGGGCACAGATACGCAGTATTTT.

The J gene is TRBJ2-1, the V gene TRBV13; TRBD1 matches at 8 bases. This CDR3 comprises 14 residues. Per the germline V gene, CDR1 is PRHDT and CDR2 is FYEKMQ (reference sequence). Trimming removed 4 bases from V and 6 bases from J; junction bases left unmatched: 5. As DNA, the CDR3 is TGTGCCAGCAGCTCGGACAGGGTCCCCAATGAGCAGTTCTTC. The encoded protein is CASSSDRVPNEQFF.

The chain is built from TRBV11-1 and TRBJ2-5, with 10 bases aligning to TRBD1. Trimming at V came to 4 bases and at J to 1 base, leaving 6 bases not matched to a gene. The germline V gene encodes CDR1 SGHAT and CDR2 FQDESV (reference sequence). The CDR3 contains 16 residues. CDR3: CASSSAGTGAQETQYF. The DNA of the CDR3 is TGTGCCAGCAGCTCAGCCGGGACAGGGGCCCAAGAGACCCAGTACTTC.

The gene calls are TRBV5-1 and TRBJ2-4; D remains unclear. V was trimmed by 3 bases and J by 0 bases, leaving 13 bases between them. The CDR3 has 16 amino acids. Germline V CDR1 and CDR2: SGHRS, YFSETQ. CDR3 loop: CASSWGSDGAKNIQYF. CDR3 coding DNA: TGCGCCAGCAGCTGGGGATCGGACGGAGCCAAAAACATTCAGTACTTC. Drawing the rest from reference TRBV5-1 and TRBJ2-4, the complete variable domain is KAGVTQTPRYLIKTRGQQVTLSCSPISGHRSVSWYQQTPGQGLQFLFEYFSETQRNKGNFPGRFSGRQFSNSRSEMNVSTLELGDSALYLCASSWGSDGAKNIQYFGAGTRLSVL.

This chain joins TRBV20-1 and TRBJ2-1; a possible D gene is TRBD2 (5 bases). The V end lost 3 bases, the J end lost 5 bases, and 17 bases lay between the germline ends. Germline V gives CDR1 DFQATT, CDR2 SNEGSKA (reference sequence). CDR3 length: 15 residues. CDR3 sequence (DNA): TGCAGTGCTAGTTCAGACTTGGACTCAAACAATGAGCAGTTCTTC. This translates into CSASSDLDSNNEQFF.

In this sample, this clonotype turned up a few times. V gene TRBV7-9 combines with J gene TRBJ2-5; TRBD2 aligns across 12 bases. V was clipped by 5 bases and J by 5 bases; unmatched bases: 9. Germline V gene sequence: CDR1 SEHNR, CDR2 FQNEAQ (reference sequence). The CDR3 totals 16 residues. The CDR3 reads CASSARLAGAGETQYF. In DNA, the CDR3 is TGTGCCAGCAGCGCGCGACTAGCGGGAGCGGGGGAGACCCAGTACTTC.